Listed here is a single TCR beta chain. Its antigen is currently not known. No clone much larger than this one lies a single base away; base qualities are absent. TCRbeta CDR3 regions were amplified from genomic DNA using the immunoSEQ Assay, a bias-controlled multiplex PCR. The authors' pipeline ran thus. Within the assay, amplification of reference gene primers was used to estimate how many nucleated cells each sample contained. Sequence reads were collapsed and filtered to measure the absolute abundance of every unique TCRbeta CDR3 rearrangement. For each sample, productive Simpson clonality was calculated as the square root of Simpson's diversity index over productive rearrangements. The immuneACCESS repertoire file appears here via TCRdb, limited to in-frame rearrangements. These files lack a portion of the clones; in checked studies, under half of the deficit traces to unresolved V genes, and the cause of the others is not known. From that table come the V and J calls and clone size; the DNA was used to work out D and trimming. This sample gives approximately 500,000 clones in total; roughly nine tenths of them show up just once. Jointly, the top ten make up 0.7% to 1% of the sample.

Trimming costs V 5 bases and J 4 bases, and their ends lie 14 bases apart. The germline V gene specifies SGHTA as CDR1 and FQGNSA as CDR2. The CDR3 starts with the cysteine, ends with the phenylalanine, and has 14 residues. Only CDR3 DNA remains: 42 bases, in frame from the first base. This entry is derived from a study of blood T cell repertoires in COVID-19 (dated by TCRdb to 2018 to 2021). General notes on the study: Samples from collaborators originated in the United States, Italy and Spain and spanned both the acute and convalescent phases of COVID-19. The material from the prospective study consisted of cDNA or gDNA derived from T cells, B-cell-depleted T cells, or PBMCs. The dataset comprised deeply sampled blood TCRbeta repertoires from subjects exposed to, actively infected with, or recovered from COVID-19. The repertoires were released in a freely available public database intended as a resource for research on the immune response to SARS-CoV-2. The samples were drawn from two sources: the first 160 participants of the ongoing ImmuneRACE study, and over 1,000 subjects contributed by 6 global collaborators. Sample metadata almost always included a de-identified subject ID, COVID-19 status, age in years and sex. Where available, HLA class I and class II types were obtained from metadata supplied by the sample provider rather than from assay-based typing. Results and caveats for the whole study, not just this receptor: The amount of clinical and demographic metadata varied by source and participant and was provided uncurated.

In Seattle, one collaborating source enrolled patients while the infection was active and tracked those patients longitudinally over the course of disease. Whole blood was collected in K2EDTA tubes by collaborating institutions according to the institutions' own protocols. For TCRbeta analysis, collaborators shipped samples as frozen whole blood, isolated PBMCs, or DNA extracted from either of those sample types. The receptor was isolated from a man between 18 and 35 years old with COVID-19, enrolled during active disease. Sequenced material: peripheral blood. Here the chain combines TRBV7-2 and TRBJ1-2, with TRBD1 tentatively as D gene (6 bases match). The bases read TGTGCCAGCAGCGCAGCGCGGGGGCTCTATGGCTACACCTTC. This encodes CASSAARGLYGYTF.